This TCR beta chain came from a study of cytomegalovirus exposure and HLA in healthy donors. The germline CDR1 and CDR2 sequences are MNHNS and SASEGT. Trimming cost V 2 bases and J 7 bases, with 5 bases left between them. The CDR3 loop spans 11 amino acids. In the PCR, 60 Vbeta and 13 Jbeta primers were used. TCRdb's copy holds only in-frame clones and misses some; the assay was immunoSEQ multiplex PCR. In the table there are 210,000 or so clones, over 70% of which are singletons. V and J are TRBV6-1 and TRBJ1-2; D perhaps matches TRBD1 (5 bases). The clonotype was recovered from a man aged 25 to 40 in good health and CMV-seronegative. Material: PBMCs. This CDR3 reads CASSEQGGYTF. CDR3 sequence (DNA): TGTGCCAGCAGTGAACAGGGTGGCTACACCTTC.